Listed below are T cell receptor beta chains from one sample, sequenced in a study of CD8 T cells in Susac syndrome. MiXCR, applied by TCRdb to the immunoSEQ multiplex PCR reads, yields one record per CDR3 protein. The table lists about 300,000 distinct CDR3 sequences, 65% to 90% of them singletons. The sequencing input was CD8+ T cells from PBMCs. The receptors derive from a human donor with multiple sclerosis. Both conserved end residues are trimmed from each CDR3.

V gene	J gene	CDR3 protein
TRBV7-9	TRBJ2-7	ASSRGLAGPYEQY
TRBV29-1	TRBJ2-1	SVDLLRGEQF
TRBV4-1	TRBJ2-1	ASSYIGGTGHNEQF
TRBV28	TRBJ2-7	ASSLTSGGEQY
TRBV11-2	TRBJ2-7	ASSLGGQRGV
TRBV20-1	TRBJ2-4	SARDGGRDGTKNIQY
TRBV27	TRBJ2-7	ASSFGPWTYEQY
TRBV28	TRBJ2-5	ASSFPAQGGSETQY
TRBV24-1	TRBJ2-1	ATSFPGAGNEQF
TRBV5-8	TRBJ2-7	ASSLLAIYEQY
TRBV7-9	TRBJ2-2	ASSPGLFTGELF
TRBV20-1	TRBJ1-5	SASGVHQPQH
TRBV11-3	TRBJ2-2	ASRYRTGELF
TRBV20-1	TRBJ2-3	SAREAGGSRITDTQY
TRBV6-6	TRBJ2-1	ASSYSGLAGNNEQF
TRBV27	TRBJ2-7	ASSPLPGHYEQY
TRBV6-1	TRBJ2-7	ASSPPGRGYEQY
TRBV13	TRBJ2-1	ASSSLAGEAGYNEQF
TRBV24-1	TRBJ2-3	ATSDDPGQGIADTQY
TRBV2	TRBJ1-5	ASTRDRYSNQPQH
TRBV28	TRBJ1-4	ASLRTWSGGSEKLF
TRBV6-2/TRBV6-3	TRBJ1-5	ASSASPSQH
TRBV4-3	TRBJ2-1	ASSQGTSLYNEQF
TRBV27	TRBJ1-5	ASSFAGTGNQPQH
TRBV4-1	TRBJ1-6	ASSQARQVSPLH
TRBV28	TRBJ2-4	ASSFNNRGKNIQY
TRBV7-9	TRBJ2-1	ASSRPSGIYNEQF
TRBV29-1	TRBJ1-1	SVEAQGLNTEAF
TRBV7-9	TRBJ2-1	ASSGTRLGGAYNEQF
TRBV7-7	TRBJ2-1	ASSAGTNEQF
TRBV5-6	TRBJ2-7	ASSPGVAGGLNEQY
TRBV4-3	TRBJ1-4	ASSQDGRVNEKLF
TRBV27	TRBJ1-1	ASSDAPRAEAF